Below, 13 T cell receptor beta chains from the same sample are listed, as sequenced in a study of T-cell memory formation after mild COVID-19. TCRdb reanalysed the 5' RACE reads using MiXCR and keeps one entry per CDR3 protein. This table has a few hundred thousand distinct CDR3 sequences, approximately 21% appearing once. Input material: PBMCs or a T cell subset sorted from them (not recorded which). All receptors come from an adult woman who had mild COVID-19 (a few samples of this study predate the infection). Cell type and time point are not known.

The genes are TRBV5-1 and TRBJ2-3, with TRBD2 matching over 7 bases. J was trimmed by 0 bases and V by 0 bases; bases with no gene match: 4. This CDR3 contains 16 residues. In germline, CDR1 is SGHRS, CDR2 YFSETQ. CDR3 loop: CASSLGDGRSTDTQYF. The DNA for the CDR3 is TGCGCCAGCAGCTTGGGGGACGGGAGGAGCACAGATACGCAGTATTTT.

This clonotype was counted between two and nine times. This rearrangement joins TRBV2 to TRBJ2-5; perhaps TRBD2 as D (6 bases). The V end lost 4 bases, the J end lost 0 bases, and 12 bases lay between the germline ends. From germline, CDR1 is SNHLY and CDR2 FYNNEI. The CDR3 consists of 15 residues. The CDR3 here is CASSARTIYQETQYF. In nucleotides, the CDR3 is TGTGCCAGCAGTGCCCGGACTATATACCAAGAGACCCAGTACTTC. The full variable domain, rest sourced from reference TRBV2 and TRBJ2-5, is EPEVTQTPSHQVTQMGQEVILRCVPISNHLYFYWYRQILGQKVEFLVSFYNNEISEKSEIFDDQFSVERPDGSNFTLKIRSTKLEDSAMYFCASSARTIYQETQYFGPGTRLLVL.

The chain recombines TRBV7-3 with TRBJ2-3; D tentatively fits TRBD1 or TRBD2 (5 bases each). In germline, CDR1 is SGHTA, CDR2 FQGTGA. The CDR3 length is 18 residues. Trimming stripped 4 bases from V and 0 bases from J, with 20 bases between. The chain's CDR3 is CASSSTGRLGSSTDTQYF. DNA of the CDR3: TGTGCCAGCAGCTCGACGGGACGGTTAGGCTCTAGCACAGATACGCAGTATTTT.

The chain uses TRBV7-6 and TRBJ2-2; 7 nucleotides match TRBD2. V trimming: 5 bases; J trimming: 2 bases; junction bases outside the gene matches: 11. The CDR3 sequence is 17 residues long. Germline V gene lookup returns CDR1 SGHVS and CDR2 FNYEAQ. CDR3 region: CASSRTWGGLNTGELFF. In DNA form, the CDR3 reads TGTGCCAGCAGCCGCACGTGGGGGGGTCTCAACACCGGGGAGCTGTTTTTT.

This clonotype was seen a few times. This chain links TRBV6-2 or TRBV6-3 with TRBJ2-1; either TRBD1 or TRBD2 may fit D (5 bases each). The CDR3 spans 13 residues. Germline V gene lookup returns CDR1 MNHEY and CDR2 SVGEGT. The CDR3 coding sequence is TGTGTCGCTTCGGGACGCCTCCTCGCGGAGCAGTTCTTC. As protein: CVASGRLLAEQFF.

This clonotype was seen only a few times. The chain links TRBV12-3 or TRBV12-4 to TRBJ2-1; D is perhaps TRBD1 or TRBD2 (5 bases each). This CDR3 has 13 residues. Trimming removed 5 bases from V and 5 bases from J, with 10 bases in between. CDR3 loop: CASSPRGNNEQFF. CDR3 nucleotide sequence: TGTGCCAGCAGTCCCCGGGGCAACAATGAGCAGTTCTTC.

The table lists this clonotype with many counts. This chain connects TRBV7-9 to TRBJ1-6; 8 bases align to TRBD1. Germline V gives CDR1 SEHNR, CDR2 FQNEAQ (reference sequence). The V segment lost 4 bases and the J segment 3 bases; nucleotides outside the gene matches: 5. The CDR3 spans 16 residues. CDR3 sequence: CASSSGQGFYNSPLHF. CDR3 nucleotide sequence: TGTGCCAGCAGCTCCGGACAGGGTTTCTATAATTCACCCCTCCACTTT.

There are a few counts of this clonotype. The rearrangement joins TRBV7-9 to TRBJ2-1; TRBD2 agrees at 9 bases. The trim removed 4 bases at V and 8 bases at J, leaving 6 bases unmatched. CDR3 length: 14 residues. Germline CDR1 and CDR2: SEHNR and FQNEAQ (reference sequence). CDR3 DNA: TGTGCCAGCAGCTCGACCGGGACTAGCTATGAGCAGTTCTTC. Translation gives CASSSTGTSYEQFF.

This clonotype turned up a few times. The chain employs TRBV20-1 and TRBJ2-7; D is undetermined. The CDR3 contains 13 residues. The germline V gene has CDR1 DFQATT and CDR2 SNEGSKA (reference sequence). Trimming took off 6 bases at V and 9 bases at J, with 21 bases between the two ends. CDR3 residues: CSAGREDGRGQYF. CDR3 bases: TGCAGTGCCGGCCGTGAGGACGGGCGCGGGCAGTACTTC.

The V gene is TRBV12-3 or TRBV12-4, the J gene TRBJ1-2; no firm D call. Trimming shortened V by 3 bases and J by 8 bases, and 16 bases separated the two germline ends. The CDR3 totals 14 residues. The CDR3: CASSFGERDMGYTF. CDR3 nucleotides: TGTGCCAGCAGTTTTGGGGAAAGGGATATGGGCTACACCTTC.

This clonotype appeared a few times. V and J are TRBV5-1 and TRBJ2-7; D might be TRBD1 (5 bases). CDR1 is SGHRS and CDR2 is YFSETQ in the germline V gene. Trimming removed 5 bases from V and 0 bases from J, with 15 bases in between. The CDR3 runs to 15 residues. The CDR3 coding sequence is TGCGCCAGCAGGATAAGGGGCGGCAGCTCCTACGAGCAGTACTTC. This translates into CASRIRGGSSYEQYF.

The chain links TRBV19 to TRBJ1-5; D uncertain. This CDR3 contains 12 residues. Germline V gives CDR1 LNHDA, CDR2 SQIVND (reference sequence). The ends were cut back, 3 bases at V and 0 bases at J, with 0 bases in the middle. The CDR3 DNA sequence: TGTGCCAGTAGTATTAGCAATCAGCCCCAGCATTTT. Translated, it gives CASSISNQPQHF. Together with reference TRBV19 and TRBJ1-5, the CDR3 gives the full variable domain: DGGITQSPKYLFRKEGQNVTLSCEQNLNHDAMYWYRQDPGQGLRLIYYSQIVNDFQKGDIAEGYSVSREKKESFPLTVTSAQKNPTAFYLCASSISNQPQHFGDGTRLSIL.

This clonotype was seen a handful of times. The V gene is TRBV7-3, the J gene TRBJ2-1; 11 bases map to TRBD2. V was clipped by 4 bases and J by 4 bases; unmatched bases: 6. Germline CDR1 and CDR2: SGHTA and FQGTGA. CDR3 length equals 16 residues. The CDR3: CASSSKTSGTYNEQFF. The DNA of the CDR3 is TGTGCCAGCAGCTCAAAGACTAGCGGGACTTACAATGAGCAGTTCTTC.